Each of the 16 T cell receptor beta chains below was sequenced from the same sample in a study of graft-versus-host responses after intestinal transplantation. Sequencing was performed with immunoSEQ multiplex PCR; in TCRdb, only in-frame clones are kept and a portion is missing. The sample yields 70,000 or so clones, approximately 84% seen once. No cognate antigen is known for these TCRs. The material sequenced was unstimulated CD4+ T cells sorted from spleen or lymph node cells, taken before transplant. The source of these receptors is a human donor who was the organ donor for an intestinal transplant.

This clone has only a few counts. This chain joins TRBV4-1 and TRBJ1-5, with D possibly matching TRBD1 (6 bases). The CDR3 length is 16 residues. V lost 1 base to trimming and J lost 2 bases, with 12 bases between them. CDR1 and CDR2 (germline): MGHRA, YSYEKL. Written as DNA, the CDR3 is TGCGCCAGCAGCCAAGTGGTACAGGGTGGCAATCAGCCCCAGCATTTT. This translates into CASSQVVQGGNQPQHF.

This chain links TRBV7-9 with TRBJ1-1; D remains unclear. This CDR3 spans 15 amino acids. Trimming removed 7 bases from V and 7 bases from J, with 22 bases in between. Germline CDR1 is SEHNR and CDR2 is FQNEAQ (reference sequence). The CDR3 loop reads CASTPQRQVGGEAFF. The CDR3 DNA reads as TGTGCCAGCACCCCCCAGAGACAAGTGGGTGGTGAAGCTTTCTTT.

The chain couples TRBV19 to TRBJ2-3, with TRBD1 matching 8 bases. V trimming: 6 bases; J trimming: 5 bases; junction bases outside the gene matches: 4. Per the germline V gene, CDR1 is LNHDA and CDR2 is SQIVND (reference sequence). The CDR3 has 13 amino acids. CDR3 sequence: CASSGQGVDTQYF. CDR3 in DNA: TGTGCCAGTAGCGGACAGGGAGTAGATACGCAGTATTTT.

The chain carries TRBV7-8 and TRBJ1-4; 7 positions match TRBD1. V trimming: 5 bases; J trimming: 9 bases; junction bases outside the gene matches: 9. Per germline, CDR1 SGHVS and CDR2 FQNEAQ. CDR3 size: 14 residues. The chain's CDR3 is CASSPNRDSQKLFF. DNA for the CDR3: TGTGCCAGCAGCCCCAACCGGGACAGCCAAAAACTGTTTTTT. Full variable domain (remainder filled in from reference TRBV7-8 and TRBJ1-4): GAGVSQSPRYKVAKRGQDVALRCDPISGHVSLFWYQQALGQGPEFLTYFQNEAQLDKSGLPSDRFFAERPEGSVSTLKIQRTQQEDSAVYLCASSPNRDSQKLFFGSGTQLSVL.

V and J are TRBV10-3 and TRBJ1-5; possible D gene TRBD1, 5 bases. Between the trimmed V and J ends, which lost 10 bases and 6 bases, there was a span of 19 bases. CDR1 ENHRY and CDR2 SYGVKD come from the germline V gene. The CDR3 is 14 amino acids. CDR3 DNA sequence: TGTGCCACACAAGGGGAGGTACTAGGTCAGCCCCAGCATTTT. Residues: CATQGEVLGQPQHF.

This chain connects TRBV5-8 to TRBJ1-5; 12 bases line up with TRBD1. CDR3 size: 17 residues. The V and J ends lost 2 bases and 6 bases, in that order; junction bases with no gene match: 9. Per germline, CDR1 SGHTS and CDR2 YDEGEE. The CDR3 sequence: CASSLAGTGGRGQPQHF. The CDR3 nucleotides are TGTGCCAGCAGCTTAGCCGGGACAGGGGGCCGGGGTCAGCCCCAGCATTTT.

The chain uses TRBV10-1 and TRBJ2-3; D is ambiguous. Germline values: CDR1 WNHNN, CDR2 SYGVQD (reference sequence). V shed 4 bases and J shed 2 bases, with 10 bases lying between them. The CDR3 is 14 amino acids. The CDR3 nucleotides are TGCGCCAGCAGTGGATTGGAGTACACAGATACGCAGTATTTT. Amino acids: CASSGLEYTDTQYF.

In its sample, this clone was seen a few times. The chain employs TRBV19 and TRBJ2-3; 13 bases match TRBD2. The V gene end was trimmed by 11 bases and the J gene end by 0 bases; junction bases not matched to a gene: 5. The CDR3 loop spans 15 amino acids. Germline V gene data show CDR1 as LNHDA and CDR2 as SQIVND (reference sequence). This CDR3 is CAVGTSGASTDTQYF. CDR3 nucleotide sequence: TGTGCCGTCGGGACTAGCGGGGCGAGCACAGATACGCAGTATTTT.

The genes are TRBV5-1 and TRBJ2-7; 8 positions agree with TRBD2. This CDR3 has 14 residues. V gave up 3 bases and J gave up 9 bases; unmatched junction bases: 11. Germline CDR1 reads SGHRS; CDR2 reads YFSETQ. The CDR3 loop is CASSSDGGADVQYV. The DNA for the CDR3 is TGCGCCAGCAGCTCCGACGGGGGGGCCGATGTGCAGTACGTC.

This clone was detected only once. The chain couples TRBV6-5 to TRBJ1-4, with D possibly TRBD1 on 5 matching bases. This CDR3 comprises 13 residues. Germline loops: CDR1 MNHEY, CDR2 SVGAGI. The V end lost 6 bases, the J end lost 3 bases, and 8 bases lay between the germline ends. The CDR3 bases are TGTGCCAGCAGCAGGGTGGCTAATGAAAAACTGTTTTTT. Its protein is CASSRVANEKLFF.

The chain has TRBV5-1 and TRBJ2-1, with 11 bases that match TRBD2. The CDR3 consists of 15 residues. Germline lookup yields CDR1 SGHRS and CDR2 YFSETQ. The ends lost 3 bases at V and 6 bases at J; junction bases unmatched: 5. For the CDR3, the DNA is TGCGCCAGCAGCTCCGGGACTAGCGGCATCAATGAGCAGTTCTTC. It is translated as CASSSGTSGINEQFF.

The chain is built from TRBV11-2 and TRBJ1-3; 8 positions agree with TRBD1. With 5 bases clipped from V and 4 bases from J, the junction kept 4 bases outside the gene matches. Germline CDR1 SGHAT, CDR2 FQNNGV. The CDR3 covers 14 residues. The CDR3: CASSQGASGNTIYF. The CDR3 DNA reads as TGTGCCAGCAGCCAGGGGGCTTCGGGAAACACCATATATTTT.

This clone was found once. This chain connects TRBV25-1 to TRBJ2-5; 8 positions match TRBD1. The germline gives CDR1 MGHDK, CDR2 SYGVNS. The CDR3 contains 15 residues. The trim removed 2 bases at V and 4 bases at J, leaving 6 bases unmatched. CDR3 DNA sequence: TGTGCCAGCAGTGAACTGAGCAGGGGGCTAGAGACCCAGTACTTC. As protein: CASSELSRGLETQYF.

The gene calls are TRBV29-1 and TRBJ2-5; 12 bases agree with TRBD1. Per the germline V gene, CDR1 is SQVTM and CDR2 is ANQGSEA. Trimming removed 6 bases from V and 2 bases from J; junction bases left unmatched: 10. This CDR3 region has 16 residues. CDR3 nucleotide sequence: TGCAGCGTAACGACCGGGACAGGGGGCCAACAAGAGACCCAGTACTTC. Protein product: CSVTTGTGGQQETQYF.

The rearrangement links TRBV11-2 to TRBJ1-2; 9 bases fit TRBD1. V was clipped by 5 bases and J by 1 base; unmatched bases: 5. The V gene's germline CDR1 is SGHAT and CDR2 FQNNGV. The CDR3 has 15 amino acids. CDR3 in DNA: TGTGCCAGCAGCCCGGGACAGGGATATAACTATGGCTACACCTTC. This gives the protein CASSPGQGYNYGYTF.

The chain uses TRBV7-2 and TRBJ2-1; 13 bases are shared with TRBD2. The ends lost 5 bases at V and 4 bases at J; junction bases unmatched: 8. The germline V gene has CDR1 SGHTA and CDR2 FQGNSA. CDR3 length: 17 residues. The CDR3 DNA is TGTGCCAGCAGCCGGTTGACTAGCGGGGGGTATTACAATGAGCAGTTCTTC. Translated, it gives CASSRLTSGGYYNEQFF.